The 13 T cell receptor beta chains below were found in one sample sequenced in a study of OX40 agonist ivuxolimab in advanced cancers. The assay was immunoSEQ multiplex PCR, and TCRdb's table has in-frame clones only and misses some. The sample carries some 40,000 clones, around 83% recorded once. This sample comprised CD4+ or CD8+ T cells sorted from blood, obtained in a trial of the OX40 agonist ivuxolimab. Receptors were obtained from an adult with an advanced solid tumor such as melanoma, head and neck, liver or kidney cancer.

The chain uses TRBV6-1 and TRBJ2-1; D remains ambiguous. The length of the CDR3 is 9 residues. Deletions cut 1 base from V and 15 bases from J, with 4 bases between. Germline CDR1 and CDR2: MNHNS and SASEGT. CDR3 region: CASSEVLFF. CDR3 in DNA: TGTGCCAGCAGTGAAGTTTTGTTCTTC.

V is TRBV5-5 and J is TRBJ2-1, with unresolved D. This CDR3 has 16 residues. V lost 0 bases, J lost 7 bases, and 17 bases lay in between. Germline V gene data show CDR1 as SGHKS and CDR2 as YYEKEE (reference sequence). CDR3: CASSLEADGWENEQFF. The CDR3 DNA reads TGTGCCAGCAGCTTGGAGGCCGACGGGTGGGAAAATGAGCAGTTCTTC.

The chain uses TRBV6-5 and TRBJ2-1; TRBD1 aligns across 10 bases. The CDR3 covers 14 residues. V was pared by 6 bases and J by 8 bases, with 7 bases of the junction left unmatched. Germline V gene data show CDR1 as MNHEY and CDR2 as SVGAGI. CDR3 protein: CASSLRDRGDEQFF. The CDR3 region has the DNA TGTGCCAGCAGCCTCCGGGACAGGGGCGATGAGCAGTTCTTC.

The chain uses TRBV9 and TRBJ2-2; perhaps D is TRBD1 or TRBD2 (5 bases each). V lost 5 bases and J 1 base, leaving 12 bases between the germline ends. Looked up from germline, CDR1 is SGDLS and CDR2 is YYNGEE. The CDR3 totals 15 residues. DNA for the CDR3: TGTGCCAGCAGTGTTTGGGACGGGAACACCGGGGAGCTGTTTTTT. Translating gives CASSVWDGNTGELFF.

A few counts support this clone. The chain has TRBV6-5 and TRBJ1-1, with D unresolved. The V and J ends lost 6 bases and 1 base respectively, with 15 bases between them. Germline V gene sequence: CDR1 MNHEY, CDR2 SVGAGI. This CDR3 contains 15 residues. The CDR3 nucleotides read TGTGCCAGCAGCCCCGAATCATATGGGAACACTGAAGCTTTCTTT. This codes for CASSPESYGNTEAFF.

CDR3 sequence reads: CASRPDPGIKGYEQYF. CDR3 in DNA: TGTGCCAGCAGACCAGATCCGGGCATAAAGGGCTACGAGCAGTACTTC. The chain uses TRBV28 and TRBJ2-7; D unclear. Germline lookup yields CDR1 MDHEN and CDR2 SYDVKM. Trimming removed 6 bases at V and 3 bases at J, with 21 bases between. The CDR3 is 16 residues long.

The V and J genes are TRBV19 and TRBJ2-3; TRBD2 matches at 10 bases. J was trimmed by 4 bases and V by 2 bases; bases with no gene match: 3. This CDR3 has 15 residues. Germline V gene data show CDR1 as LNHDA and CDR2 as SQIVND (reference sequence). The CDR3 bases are TGTGCCAGTAGTATAAGCGGGGGGGCGGCAGATACGCAGTATTTT. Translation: CASSISGGAADTQYF.

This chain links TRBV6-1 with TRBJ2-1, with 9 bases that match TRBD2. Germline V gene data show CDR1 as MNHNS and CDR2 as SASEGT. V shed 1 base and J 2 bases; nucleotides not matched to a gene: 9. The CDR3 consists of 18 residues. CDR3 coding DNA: TGTGCCAGCAGTGAAGTTGGGGATAGCGGGGGTGCCTACAATGAGCAGTTCTTC. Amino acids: CASSEVGDSGGAYNEQFF.

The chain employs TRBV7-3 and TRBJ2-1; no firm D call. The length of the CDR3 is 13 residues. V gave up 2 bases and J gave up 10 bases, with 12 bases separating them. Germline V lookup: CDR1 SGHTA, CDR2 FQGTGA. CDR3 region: CASSLDLPGEQFF. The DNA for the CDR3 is TGTGCCAGCAGCTTAGATCTGCCCGGGGAGCAGTTCTTC.

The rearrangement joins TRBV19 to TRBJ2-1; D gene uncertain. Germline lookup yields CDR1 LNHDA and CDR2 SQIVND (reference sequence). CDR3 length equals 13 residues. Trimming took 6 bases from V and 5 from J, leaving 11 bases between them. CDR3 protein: CASRQIGHNEQFF. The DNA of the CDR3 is TGTGCCAGTAGGCAGATAGGCCACAATGAGCAGTTCTTC.

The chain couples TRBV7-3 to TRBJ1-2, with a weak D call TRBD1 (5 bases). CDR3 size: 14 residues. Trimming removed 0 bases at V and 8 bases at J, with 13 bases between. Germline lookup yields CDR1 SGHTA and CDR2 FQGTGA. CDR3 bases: TGTGCCAGCAGCTTAACGGGACGGGGTCAAGGCTACACCTTC. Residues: CASSLTGRGQGYTF.

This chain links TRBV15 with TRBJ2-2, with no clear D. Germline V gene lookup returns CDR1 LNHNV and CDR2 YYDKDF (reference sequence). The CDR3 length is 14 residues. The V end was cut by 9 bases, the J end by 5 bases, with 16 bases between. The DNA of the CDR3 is TGTGCCACGGGGTCGGCCCTGAGAACCGGGGAGCTGTTTTTT. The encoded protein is CATGSALRTGELFF.

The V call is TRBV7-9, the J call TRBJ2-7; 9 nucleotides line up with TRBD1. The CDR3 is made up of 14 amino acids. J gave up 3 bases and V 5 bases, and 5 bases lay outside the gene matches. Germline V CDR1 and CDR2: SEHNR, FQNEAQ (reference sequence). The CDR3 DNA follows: TGTGCCAGCAGCCCCCGGGACAGGGTCTACGAGCAGTACTTC. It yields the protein CASSPRDRVYEQYF. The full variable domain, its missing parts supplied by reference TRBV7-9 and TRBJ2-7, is DTGVSQNPRHKITKRGQNVTFRCDPISEHNRLYWYRQTLGQGPEFLTYFQNEAQLEKSRLLSDRFSAERPKGSFSTLEIQRTEQGDSAMYLCASSPRDRVYEQYFGPGTRLTVT.